This TCR beta chain was identified during a study of T cell changes during pregnancy in multiple sclerosis. The CDR3 is 15 residues long. CDR1 is SGHRS and CDR2 is YFSETQ in the germline V gene. The V and J ends lost 1 base and 4 bases, in that order; junction bases with no gene match: 6. Profiled with immunoSEQ multiplex PCR; TCRdb holds only in-frame clones, not every one. The data hold nearly 110,000 clones, with about 90% observed a single time. This receptor was taken from a female donor with multiple sclerosis, enrolled in a pregnancy study. This specimen was peripheral blood, taken after pregnancy. This chain connects TRBV5-1 to TRBJ2-3; TRBD2 matches at 7 bases. CDR3 residues: CASSLTGLGADTQYF. The DNA of the CDR3 is TGCGCCAGCAGCTTGACCGGACTAGGCGCAGATACGCAGTATTTT.